The clone carrying this T cell receptor (beta chain) came up many times. The target antigen is unknown. The sample comes from a study of CD8 T cells in ankylosing spondylitis. Generation of TCR beta libraries employed quantitative 5'-RACE incorporating molecular barcodes. TCRdb reprocessed the 5' RACE reads via MiXCR and lists one record per CDR3 protein. The sample shows about 250,000 distinct CDR3 sequences, 32% of them seen only once. The CDR3 totals 16 residues. V was shortened by 0 bases and J by 0 bases, with 10 bases between the two germline ends. From germline, CDR1 is MNHEY and CDR2 SVGAGI. Findings of the study overall: Disease-linked clones reportedly showed significant enrichment in matched ankylosing spondylitis synovial fluid.

This chain joins TRBV6-5 and TRBJ2-3; the D is unclear. The receptor was isolated from a male donor with ankylosing spondylitis or in good health (not recorded which). Sequenced material: blood, either unsorted or a sorted T cell fraction (not recorded which). CDR3 sequence: CASSYSSPTSTDTQYF. CDR3 bases: TGTGCCAGCAGTTACTCGTCACCTACTAGCACAGATACGCAGTATTTT.